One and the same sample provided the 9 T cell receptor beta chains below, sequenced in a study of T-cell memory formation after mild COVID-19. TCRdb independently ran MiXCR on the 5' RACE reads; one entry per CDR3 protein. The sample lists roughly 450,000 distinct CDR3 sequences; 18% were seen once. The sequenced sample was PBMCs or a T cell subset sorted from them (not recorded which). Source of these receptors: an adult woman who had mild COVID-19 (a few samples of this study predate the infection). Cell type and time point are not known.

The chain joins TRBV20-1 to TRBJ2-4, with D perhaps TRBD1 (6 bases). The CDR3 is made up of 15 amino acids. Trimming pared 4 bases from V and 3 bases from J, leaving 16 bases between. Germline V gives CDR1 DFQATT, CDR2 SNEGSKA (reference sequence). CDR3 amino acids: CSATTGAPGKNIQYF. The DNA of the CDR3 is TGCAGTGCTACGACAGGTGCGCCGGGCAAAAACATTCAGTACTTC.

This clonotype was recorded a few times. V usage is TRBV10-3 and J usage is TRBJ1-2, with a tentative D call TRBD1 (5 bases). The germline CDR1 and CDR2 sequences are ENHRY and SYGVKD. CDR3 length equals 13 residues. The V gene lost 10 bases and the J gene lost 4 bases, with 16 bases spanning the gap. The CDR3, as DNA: TGTGCCACCGACCCTCAGGGAACCTATGGCTACACCTTC. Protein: CATDPQGTYGYTF.

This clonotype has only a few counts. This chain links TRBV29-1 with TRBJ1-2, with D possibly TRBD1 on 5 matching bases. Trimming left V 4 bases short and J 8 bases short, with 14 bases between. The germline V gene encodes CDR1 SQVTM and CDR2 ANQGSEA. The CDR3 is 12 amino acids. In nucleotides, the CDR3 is TGCAGCGTTGGGTTCCAGGGAGGAGGCTACACCTTC. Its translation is CSVGFQGGGYTF. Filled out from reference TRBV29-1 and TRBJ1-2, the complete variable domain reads SAVISQKPSRDICQRGTSLTIQCQVDSQVTMMFWYRQQPGQSLTLIATANQGSEATYESGFVIDKFPISRPNLTFSTLTVSNMSPEDSSIYLCSVGFQGGGYTFGSGTRLTVV.

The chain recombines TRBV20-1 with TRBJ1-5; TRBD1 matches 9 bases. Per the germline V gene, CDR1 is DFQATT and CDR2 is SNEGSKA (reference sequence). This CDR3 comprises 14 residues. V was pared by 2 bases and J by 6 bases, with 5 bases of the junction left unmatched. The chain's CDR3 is CSARMDRGSQPQHF. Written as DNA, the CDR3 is TGCAGTGCTAGAATGGACAGGGGTAGTCAGCCCCAGCATTTT.

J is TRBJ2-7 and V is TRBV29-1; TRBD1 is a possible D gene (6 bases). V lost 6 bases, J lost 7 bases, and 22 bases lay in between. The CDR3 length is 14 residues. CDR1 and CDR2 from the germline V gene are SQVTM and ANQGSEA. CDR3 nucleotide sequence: TGCAGCGTCCCCATCCAACAGGGTCTTGTAGAGCAGTACTTC. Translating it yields CSVPIQQGLVEQYF.

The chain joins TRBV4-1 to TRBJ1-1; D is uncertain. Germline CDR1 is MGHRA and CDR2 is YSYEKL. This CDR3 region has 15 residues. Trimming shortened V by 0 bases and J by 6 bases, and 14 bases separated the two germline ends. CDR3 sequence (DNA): TGCGCCAGCAGCCAAGAAGATGTGGGAGGCGCTGAAGCTTTCTTT. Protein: CASSQEDVGGAEAFF.

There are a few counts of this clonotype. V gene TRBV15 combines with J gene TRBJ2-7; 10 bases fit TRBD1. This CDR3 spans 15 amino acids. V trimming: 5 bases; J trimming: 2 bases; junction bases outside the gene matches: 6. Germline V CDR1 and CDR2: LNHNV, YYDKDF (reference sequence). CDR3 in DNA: TGTGCCACCAGCGAAGGGACAGGGGCAACCTACGAGCAGTACTTC. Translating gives CATSEGTGATYEQYF.

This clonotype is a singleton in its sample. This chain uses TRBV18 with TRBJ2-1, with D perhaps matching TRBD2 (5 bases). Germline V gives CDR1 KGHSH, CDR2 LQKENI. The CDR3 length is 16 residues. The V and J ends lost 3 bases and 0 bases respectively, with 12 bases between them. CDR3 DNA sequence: TGTGCCAGCTCACCTAGCGCCCCGAGCTCCTACAATGAGCAGTTCTTC. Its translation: CASSPSAPSSYNEQFF. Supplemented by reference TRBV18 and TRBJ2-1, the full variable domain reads NAGVMQNPRHLVRRRGQEARLRCSPMKGHSHVYWYRQLPEEGLKFMVYLQKENIIDESGMPKERFSAEFPKEGPSILRIQQVVRGDSAAYFCASSPSAPSSYNEQFFGPGTRLTVL.

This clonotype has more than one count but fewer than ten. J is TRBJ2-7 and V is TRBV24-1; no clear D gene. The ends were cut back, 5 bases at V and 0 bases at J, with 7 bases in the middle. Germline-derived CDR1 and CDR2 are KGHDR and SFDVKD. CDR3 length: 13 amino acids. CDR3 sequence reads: CATSAQSSYEQYF. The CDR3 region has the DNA TGTGCCACCAGTGCGCAGAGCTCCTACGAGCAGTACTTC.